Here is one T cell receptor beta chain with its context. Sequence at one end of the junction differs from germline and may be a read error. This sample was taken from a study of blood T cell repertoires in COVID-19. The overall study: The analysed material was cDNA or gDNA that came from T cells, B-cell-depleted T cells, or PBMCs.

The CDR3 has 13 amino acids. The germline CDR1 and CDR2 sequences are MDHEN and SYDVKM. Authors' processing steps: Reference gene primer amplification gave estimated nucleated cell counts. Here immunoSEQ multiplex PCR was the method, and the copy in TCRdb shows in-frame clones only, minus some. That table supplies the V and J calls and clone size; D and trimming were determined from the DNA. The table includes about 42,000 clones, 70% to 90% detected once. The receptor comes from a man in his fifties or sixties with active COVID-19. Specimen: peripheral blood. The gene calls are TRBV28 and TRBJ2-1; D perhaps matches TRBD2 (5 bases). For the CDR3, the DNA is TGTGCCAGCAGTTTATTGTCTAGCCCGAGAACGATCTTC. Translating it yields CASSLLSSPRTIF.